This T cell receptor (beta chain) comes out of a study of CXCR3-negative and CXCR3-positive naive CD8 T cells. Naive CD8+ T cells displayed a CD45RO-CCR7+CD27+CD95- phenotype. Study results and limitations: The study found CXCR3 expression partially decreased after cryopreservation and ran most assays on fresh PBMCs. TRB CDR3s of CXCR3-positive naive cells were more hydrophobic than those of CXCR3-negative naive cells. Diversity proved comparably high across both naive subsets and much lower in memory CD8+ cells.

Via 5' RACE with UMI labels, TRB cDNA libraries were prepared. Each CDR3 protein gets one entry in TCRdb, which reprocessed the 5' RACE reads and gives no DNA. This table lists 80,000 to 100,000 distinct CDR3 sequences. Notes on this clonotype: Its antigen is unidentified.

The CDR3 has 15 amino acids. Germline values: CDR1 SGHRS, CDR2 YFSETQ. The TCR was taken from a human donor in good health. Some clones in this sample may be carry-over from other donors' samples. The chain joins TRBV5-1 to TRBJ2-7; TCRdb names TRBD1, which stays unverified in the absence of DNA. The sequencing sample was made of naive CXCR3+ CD8+ T cells from blood. Subset indicated: CD45RO-CCR7+CD27+CD95- naive CD8+ T cells expressing CXCR3 (TNR3+). The chain's CDR3 is CASTIAREGVYEQYF.